This TCR beta chain is from a study of OX40 agonist ivuxolimab in advanced cancers. For the study at large: Patients with hepatocellular carcinoma, melanoma, renal cell or head and neck cancer made up the dose-escalation patients. Three dose-escalation patients had partial responses: one with hepatocellular carcinoma and two with cutaneous melanoma.

No patient had autoimmune disease or received systemic immunosuppression. TCRdb's table, derived via immunoSEQ multiplex PCR, lists solely in-frame clones and lacks some. Among roughly 46,000 clones listed, about 91% were seen once. The length of the CDR3 is 13 residues. Germline V gene data show CDR1 as SGHTA and CDR2 as FQGNSA. The V end was cut by 1 base, the J end by 1 base, with 3 bases between. The clonotype was recovered from an adult with an advanced solid tumor such as melanoma, head and neck, liver or kidney cancer. Sequenced here: CD4+ or CD8+ T cells sorted from blood, sampled in a trial of the OX40 agonist ivuxolimab. The chain is built from TRBV7-2 and TRBJ2-3, with D hard to call. CDR3 sequence reads: CASSLEGTDTQYF. The DNA of the CDR3 is TGTGCCAGCAGCTTAGAGGGCACAGATACGCAGTATTTT. Variable domain in full (rest from reference TRBV7-2 and TRBJ2-3): GAGVSQSPSNKVTEKGKDVELRCDPISGHTALYWYRQSLGQGLEFLIYFQGNSAPDKSGLPSDRFSAERTGGSVSTLTIQRTQQEDSAVYLCASSLEGTDTQYFGPGTRLTVL.